This T cell receptor (beta chain) was identified during a study of blood T cell repertoires in COVID-19. Per germline, CDR1 LGHDT and CDR2 YNNKEL (reference sequence). This CDR3 spans 15 amino acids. Trimming cost V 2 bases and J 5 bases; bases outside gene matches: 2. As processed by the authors: Cell counts per sample came from amplifying reference gene primers. Some clones are missing from TCRdb's copy, which holds only in-frame ones; the method was immunoSEQ multiplex PCR. V, J and clone size are those of that table, while D and trimming were read from the DNA. The profile covers around 130,000 clones, with about 85% appearing a single time and under 2.5% taken by the ten largest.

The chain uses TRBV3-1 (or the pseudogene TRBV3-2) and TRBJ2-1; 11 bases match TRBD2. What was sequenced was peripheral blood. The clonotype was recovered from a man between 65 and 85 years old with acute or convalescent COVID-19. The CDR3 protein is CASSQLAGGNNEQFF. In nucleotides, the CDR3 is TGTGCCAGCAGCCAATTAGCGGGGGGGAACAATGAGCAGTTCTTC.